The 32 T cell receptor beta chains below all came from one sample that was sequenced in a study of blood T cells in healthy people across ages. A second PCR of 7 to 11 cycles used a sample-barcoded 5' primer and a J-beta primer mix. TCRdb reprocessed the 5' RACE reads via MiXCR and lists one record per CDR3 protein. The sample gives around 1,800,000 distinct CDR3 sequences, about two fifths of which show up once; 23% is in the top ten. What was sequenced was blood. These TCRs come from a human donor in good health.

The rearrangement joins TRBV10-3 to TRBJ2-3; the D is unclear. V lost 2 bases, J lost 1 base, and 7 bases lay in between. The CDR3 consists of 14 residues. Germline V gene lookup returns CDR1 ENHRY and CDR2 SYGVKD. The CDR3 DNA sequence: TGTGCCATCAGTGAGGCGGTCGGCACAGATACGCAGTATTTT. Protein product: CAISEAVGTDTQYF.

This rearrangement joins TRBV6-5 to TRBJ2-7, with TRBD1 as a possible D gene (5 bases). V lost 8 bases, J lost 1 base, and 15 bases lay in between. The CDR3 sequence is 14 residues long. The V gene's germline CDR1 is MNHEY and CDR2 SVGAGI. The CDR3 spells CASSARADSYEQYF. The CDR3 DNA follows: TGTGCCAGCTCGGCCAGGGCAGATTCCTACGAGCAGTACTTC.

The rearrangement uses TRBV4-3 and TRBJ2-7; maybe TRBD2 (6 bases). V lost 5 bases, J lost 4 bases, and 21 bases lay in between. The germline gives CDR1 LGHNA, CDR2 YSLEER. CDR3 length equals 16 residues. CDR3 coding DNA: TGCGCCAGCAGCTCATCGTACGGGGGTGCGGGATACGAGCAGTACTTC. It yields the protein CASSSSYGGAGYEQYF.

The chain couples TRBV7-2 to TRBJ1-2; no clear D gene. The V gene's germline CDR1 is SGHTA and CDR2 FQGNSA. Trimming removed 5 bases at V and 5 bases at J, with 15 bases between. The CDR3 consists of 14 residues. The CDR3 region is CASSPVSGLYGYTF. Written as DNA, the CDR3 is TGTGCCAGCAGCCCAGTCAGCGGGCTTTATGGCTACACCTTC.

This clonotype showed up many times. The chain employs TRBV20-1 and TRBJ2-3; D may be TRBD2 (6 bases). CDR3 size: 15 residues. Per the germline V gene, CDR1 is DFQATT and CDR2 is SNEGSKA (reference sequence). Trimming cost V 1 base and J 3 bases, with 14 bases left between them. The CDR3 nucleotides are TGCAGTGCTAGAGTCTTGGGGGGTAGTACAGATACGCAGTATTTT. Amino acid sequence: CSARVLGGSTDTQYF.

The chain joins TRBV3-1 to TRBJ1-1, with D possibly matching TRBD1 (5 bases). Germline CDR1 reads LGHDT; CDR2 reads YNNKEL (reference sequence). There are 16 residues in the CDR3. V was trimmed by 5 bases and J by 0 bases, leaving 16 bases between them. This chain's CDR3 is CASSVGPKLMNTEAFF. The DNA for the CDR3 is TGTGCCAGCAGCGTGGGACCGAAGCTAATGAACACTGAAGCTTTCTTT.

The chain uses TRBV6-1 and TRBJ2-7; 8 nucleotides agree with TRBD1. The germline gives CDR1 MNHNS, CDR2 SASEGT. The CDR3 consists of 16 residues. V shed 6 bases, J shed 3 bases, and the junction held 13 bases outside the gene matches. The CDR3, as DNA: TGTGCCAGCAGCCAAGAAGGACAGGGCGGATACTACGAGCAGTACTTC. Its translation: CASSQEGQGGYYEQYF.

V usage is TRBV10-3 and J usage is TRBJ2-3; D may be TRBD1 (7 bases). V was clipped by 11 bases and J by 5 bases, with 23 bases between them. This CDR3 is 15 amino acids long. CDR1 and CDR2 from the germline V gene are ENHRY and SYGVKD. The CDR3 protein is CASSDGQEGGDTQYF. The CDR3 DNA is TGTGCCTCCAGCGACGGACAGGAGGGTGGAGATACGCAGTATTTT.

The rearrangement uses TRBV11-3 and TRBJ2-3; D not certain. CDR3 length: 16 residues. In germline, CDR1 is SGHNT, CDR2 YENEEA. The V end was cut by 3 bases, the J end by 0 bases, with 13 bases between. CDR3 nucleotide sequence: TGTGCCAGCAGCTTTTGGGGAAGTCCTAGCACAGATACGCAGTATTTT. This codes for CASSFWGSPSTDTQYF.

This clonotype was counted only a few times. The rearrangement joins TRBV6-6 to TRBJ1-2; 8 bases line up with TRBD1. V trimming: 0 bases; J trimming: 2 bases; junction bases outside the gene matches: 5. Germline CDR1 and CDR2: MNHNY and SVGAGI (reference sequence). The CDR3 extends over 16 amino acids. This CDR3 reads CASSYSGQDYNYGYTF. In DNA, the CDR3 is TGTGCCAGCAGTTACTCGGGACAGGACTACAACTATGGCTACACCTTC.

The V gene is TRBV10-3, the J gene TRBJ2-7, with no clear D. Per germline, CDR1 ENHRY and CDR2 SYGVKD. The length of the CDR3 is 13 residues. Trimming shortened V by 0 bases and J by 5 bases, and 8 bases separated the two germline ends. CDR3 coding DNA: TGTGCCATCAGTGAGTCTCGGGCGGACGAGCAGTACTTC. It codes for CAISESRADEQYF.

This clonotype has only a few counts. V and J are TRBV27 and TRBJ2-1; 10 nucleotides line up with TRBD2. CDR1 is MNHEY, CDR2 SMNVEV, per germline (reference sequence). CDR3 size: 16 residues. J lost 3 bases, V lost 5 bases, and 7 bases had no gene match. The CDR3 DNA reads as TGTGCCAGCAGTACCCGGGCTAGCGGGGGCTACAATGAGCAGTTCTTC. Translating gives CASSTRASGGYNEQFF.

Only a few counts were recorded for this clonotype. The rearrangement uses TRBV20-1 and TRBJ2-3; D possibly corresponds to TRBD1 (6 bases). The CDR3 totals 15 residues. Germline CDR1 DFQATT, CDR2 SNEGSKA (reference sequence). V lost 4 bases, J lost 5 bases, and 19 bases lay in between. CDR3 amino acids: CSATRGGEGKDTQYF. The CDR3 DNA reads as TGCAGTGCTACCAGGGGCGGAGAGGGGAAAGATACGCAGTATTTT.

This clonotype was observed a handful of times. The chain joins TRBV4-3 to TRBJ2-7, with D hard to call. The germline V gene encodes CDR1 LGHNA and CDR2 YSLEER. Trimming cost V 0 bases and J 2 bases, with 8 bases left between them. The CDR3 has 14 residues. The CDR3 protein is CASSQDTITYEQYF. The CDR3 nucleotides are TGCGCCAGCAGCCAAGATACAATTACCTACGAGCAGTACTTC.

This chain uses TRBV29-1 with TRBJ2-3, with D perhaps TRBD1 or TRBD2 (5 bases each). The ends were cut back, 6 bases at V and 3 bases at J, with 10 bases in the middle. The CDR3 runs 12 residues. Germline V CDR1 and CDR2: SQVTM, ANQGSEA. CDR3 region: CSVGDQTDTQYF. The CDR3 nucleotides are TGCAGCGTGGGGGACCAAACAGATACGCAGTATTTT.

This clonotype was detected a few times. The rearrangement links TRBV29-1 to TRBJ1-2, with D possibly matching TRBD1 (5 bases). Trimming removed 4 bases at V and 7 bases at J, with 16 bases between. CDR3 length equals 13 residues. The germline gives CDR1 SQVTM, CDR2 ANQGSEA. As DNA, the CDR3 is TGCAGCGTTGTGGTAGGGGCGCTCGGTGGCTACACCTTC. It is translated as CSVVVGALGGYTF.

The chain joins TRBV14 to TRBJ2-3; D unclear. Per germline, CDR1 SGHDN and CDR2 FVKESK. V lost 4 bases and J 14 bases, leaving 19 bases between the germline ends. This CDR3 is 13 amino acids long. CDR3 protein: CASSPPTGLVPYF. CDR3 sequence (DNA): TGTGCCAGCAGCCCACCGACGGGCCTCGTGCCGTATTTT.

The chain employs TRBV5-4 and TRBJ2-1; possibly TRBD2 for D (6 bases). The germline CDR1 and CDR2 sequences are SGHNT and YYREEE (reference sequence). CDR3 length: 13 residues. V gave up 1 base and J gave up 8 bases, with 10 bases separating them. CDR3 sequence (DNA): TGTGCCAGCAGCTTGTTGGCTAGCGATGAGCAGTTCTTC. Translating it yields CASSLLASDEQFF.

This clonotype turned up a few times. The chain combines TRBV7-2 with TRBJ2-1; D gene unclear. CDR1 and CDR2 (germline): SGHTA, FQGNSA. Trimming stripped 5 bases from V and 6 bases from J, with 14 bases between. The CDR3 is 14 amino acids. The CDR3 DNA reads TGTGCCAGCAGCCCGGACCTATTCTTCAATGAGCAGTTCTTC. The encoded protein is CASSPDLFFNEQFF. Full variable domain (outside the CDR3, taken from reference TRBV7-2 and TRBJ2-1): GAGVSQSPSNKVTEKGKDVELRCDPISGHTALYWYRQSLGQGLEFLIYFQGNSAPDKSGLPSDRFSAERTGGSVSTLTIQRTQQEDSAVYLCASSPDLFFNEQFFGPGTRLTVL.

This clonotype came up a few times. The chain's CDR3 is CASSRGGFDYTF. The CDR3 region has the DNA TGTGCCAGCAGTCGAGGCGGCTTTGACTACACCTTC. The chain uses TRBV6-5 and TRBJ1-2; D remains unclear. V was trimmed by 5 bases and J by 10 bases, leaving 14 bases between them. The CDR3 loop spans 12 amino acids. Looked up from germline, CDR1 is MNHEY and CDR2 is SVGAGI.

This clonotype was found a few times. J is TRBJ2-1 and V is TRBV29-1; tentative D call: TRBD2 (6 bases). The CDR3 is made up of 13 amino acids. V lost 4 bases and J lost 4, with 11 bases in between. The germline V gene has CDR1 SQVTM and CDR2 ANQGSEA. Written as DNA, the CDR3 is TGCAGCGTTGTAGCGGAGATATACAATGAGCAGTTCTTC. Amino acid sequence: CSVVAEIYNEQFF.

This clonotype turned up a few times. The chain joins TRBV28 to TRBJ2-5; D gene uncertain. The J call could be wrong; TRBJ2-7 is a better fit for the DNA end. Looked up from germline, CDR1 is MDHEN and CDR2 is SYDVKM. The CDR3 is made up of 13 amino acids. The CDR3, as DNA: TGTGCCAGCAGTTTTGAGACACCCTACGAGCAGTACTTC. It encodes CASSFETPYEQYF.

This clonotype was counted only a few times. The chain links TRBV29-1 to TRBJ1-1; D might be TRBD1 (6 bases). From germline, CDR1 is SQVTM and CDR2 ANQGSEA. There are 13 residues in the CDR3. Between the trimmed V and J ends, which lost 6 bases and 3 bases, there was a span of 14 bases. The CDR3, as DNA: TGCAGCGTGGAGACAGGCGCCGACACTGAAGCTTTCTTT. Translation: CSVETGADTEAFF.

V gene TRBV29-1 combines with J gene TRBJ1-1; tentatively, D is TRBD1 (5 bases). The germline CDR1 and CDR2 sequences are SQVTM and ANQGSEA. This CDR3 has 14 amino acids. The germline V and J ends were trimmed by 3 bases and 1 base, with 12 bases remaining between them. The CDR3 bases are TGCAGCGTTGATGGTACGGGGGAGAACACTGAAGCTTTCTTT. It translates to CSVDGTGENTEAFF.

Only a few counts were recorded for this clonotype. The chain uses TRBV12-3 or TRBV12-4 and TRBJ1-2, with 7 positions matching TRBD1. Germline trimming cut 3 bases from V and 8 bases from J; bases unmatched to any gene: 9. The CDR3 length is 14 residues. CDR3 sequence reads: CASSFSDRAGGYTF. CDR3 nucleotide sequence: TGTGCCAGCAGTTTTTCTGACAGGGCGGGAGGCTACACCTTC.

The rearrangement joins TRBV6-6 to TRBJ2-4; TRBD1 matches at 9 bases. The CDR3 totals 13 residues. Germline CDR1 reads MNHNY; CDR2 reads SVGAGI (reference sequence). V trimming: 4 bases; J trimming: 14 bases; junction bases outside the gene matches: 9. The CDR3 is CASSSSRGDREYF. DNA of the CDR3: TGTGCCAGCAGTTCGTCCCGCGGGGACAGGGAGTACTTC.

The chain employs TRBV7-6 and TRBJ2-7; D remains unclear. The CDR3 has 17 residues. In germline, CDR1 is SGHVS, CDR2 FNYEAQ. V was pared by 1 base and J by 5 bases, with 21 bases between. CDR3 bases: TGTGCCAGCAGCTTAGGGGCGAGGACCTCCCAGAGTAACGAGCAGTACTTC. Translated, it gives CASSLGARTSQSNEQYF.

This clonotype was found a few times. V gene TRBV7-2 combines with J gene TRBJ2-3; TRBD2 matches 9 bases. CDR3 length equals 18 residues. The V gene end was trimmed by 1 base and the J gene end by 0 bases; junction bases not matched to a gene: 8. Per the germline V gene, CDR1 is SGHTA and CDR2 is FQGNSA. This CDR3 reads CASSLGRGGRPSTDTQYF. The DNA of the CDR3 is TGTGCCAGCAGCTTAGGGCGGGGGGGCCGGCCTAGCACAGATACGCAGTATTTT.

As to this clonotype: One base away lies a much larger clone, so this may be a sequencing read error. This sequence joins TRBV6-6 and TRBJ2-7; D gene uncertain. Germline V gene data show CDR1 as MNHNY and CDR2 as SVGAGI (reference sequence). This CDR3 contains 12 residues. CDR3 residues: CASSPGQETQCF. The DNA of the CDR3 is TGTGCCAGCAGCCCAGGCCAAGAGACCCAGTGCTTC.

J is TRBJ2-3 and V is TRBV9; D is ambiguous. CDR1 and CDR2 (germline): SGDLS, YYNGEE. Trimming removed 0 bases at V and 1 base at J, with 9 bases between. The CDR3 covers 15 residues. In DNA, the CDR3 is TGTGCCAGCAGCGTAGTGGGTGAGGGCACAGATACGCAGTATTTT. Its translation is CASSVVGEGTDTQYF.

The rearrangement links TRBV7-9 to TRBJ2-1; TRBD2 matches 13 bases. The CDR3 loop spans 17 amino acids. After removal of 5 bases from V and 9 bases from J, the junction contained 13 bases not matched to a gene. The germline V gene has CDR1 SEHNR and CDR2 FQNEAQ (reference sequence). The CDR3: CASSPRLAGGLVGEQFF. CDR3 in DNA: TGTGCCAGCAGCCCCCGACTAGCGGGGGGCCTAGTAGGTGAGCAGTTCTTC.

This clonotype came up a few times. This sequence joins TRBV29-1 and TRBJ1-4; D call uncertain. The CDR3 is made up of 11 amino acids. CDR1 is SQVTM, CDR2 ANQGSEA, per germline. The CDR3 DNA is TGCGGGCTCGGTGGGCCCGAAAAACTGTTTTTT. It translates to CGLGGPEKLFF.